These T cell receptor beta chains were read from a single sample in a study of radiation and T cells in renal cell carcinoma. Profiled with immunoSEQ multiplex PCR; TCRdb holds only in-frame clones, not every one. Of around 140,000 clones in the sample, about 88% are singletons; the top ten hold roughly 17%. The source was blood, collected from a patient whose treatment included radiotherapy and nephrectomy. The source is a woman aged 45-65 years with renal cell carcinoma. Both conserved end residues are part of each CDR3. Each record gives: V gene, D gene, J gene, clone size, CDR3 protein, CDR3 DNA. The D gene is left open where the match is weak. Clone size appears in some rows only: once, few, many, or a class for an expanded clone.

V gene: TRBV28
D gene: .
J gene: TRBJ2-3
clone size: .
CDR3 protein: CASSVGIVGTDTQYF
CDR3 DNA: TGTGCCAGCAGTGTCGGGATTGTAGGCACAGATACGCAGTATTTT

V gene: TRBV7-2
D gene: TRBD1
J gene: TRBJ2-1
clone size: .
CDR3 protein: CASSFSGPGGRDEQFF
CDR3 DNA: TGTGCCAGCAGCTTTTCGGGGCCAGGGGGCAGGGATGAGCAGTTCTTC

V gene: TRBV11-2
D gene: .
J gene: TRBJ1-3
clone size: few
CDR3 protein: CASSYDRTIYF
CDR3 DNA: TGTGCCAGCAGCTACGACAGAACCATATATTTT

V gene: TRBV6-5
D gene: .
J gene: TRBJ1-2
clone size: .
CDR3 protein: CASSYSKGYGYTF
CDR3 DNA: TGTGCCAGCAGTTACTCTAAGGGGTATGGCTACACCTTC

V gene: TRBV7-2
D gene: .
J gene: TRBJ2-1
clone size: .
CDR3 protein: CASRAASANEQFF
CDR3 DNA: TGTGCCAGCAGGGCCGCTAGCGCCAATGAGCAGTTCTTC

V gene: TRBV7-9
D gene: TRBD1
J gene: TRBJ1-1
clone size: .
CDR3 protein: CASSLGAGGTEAFF
CDR3 DNA: TGTGCCAGCAGCTTAGGGGCAGGGGGCACTGAAGCTTTCTTT

V gene: TRBV5-6
D gene: .
J gene: TRBJ1-2
clone size: .
CDR3 protein: CASSLGRFSLFYGYTF
CDR3 DNA: TGTGCCAGCAGCTTGGGGAGGTTTTCCCTCTTTTATGGCTACACCTTC

V gene: TRBV5-4
D gene: .
J gene: TRBJ2-5
clone size: .
CDR3 protein: CASSSTSETQYF
CDR3 DNA: TGTGCCAGCAGTTCTACTAGCGAGACCCAGTACTTC

V gene: TRBV6-5
D gene: TRBD1
J gene: TRBJ1-2
clone size: few
CDR3 protein: CASRTGQVNGYTF
CDR3 DNA: TGTGCCAGCAGGACGGGACAGGTCAATGGCTACACCTTC

V gene: TRBV6-1
D gene: .
J gene: TRBJ1-2
clone size: .
CDR3 protein: CASSESGRPSGTF
CDR3 DNA: TGTGCCAGCAGTGAATCCGGACGGCCTTCCGGCACCTTC

V gene: TRBV10-3
D gene: TRBD1
J gene: TRBJ2-3
clone size: .
CDR3 protein: CAISGDRGVIGTDTQYF
CDR3 DNA: TGTGCCATCAGCGGGGACAGGGGGGTGATCGGCACAGATACGCAGTATTTT

V gene: TRBV19
D gene: .
J gene: TRBJ1-5
clone size: .
CDR3 protein: CAGGRGNGNQPQHF
CDR3 DNA: TGTGCCGGGGGGAGGGGGAATGGCAATCAGCCCCAGCATTTT

V gene: TRBV6-5
D gene: .
J gene: TRBJ1-2
clone size: .
CDR3 protein: CASSTPSYGYTF
CDR3 DNA: TGTGCCAGCAGCACTCCCAGCTATGGCTACACCTTC

V gene: TRBV7-2
D gene: .
J gene: TRBJ1-1
clone size: .
CDR3 protein: CASSLAMHTEAFF
CDR3 DNA: TGTGCCAGCAGCTTAGCGATGCACACTGAAGCTTTCTTT

V gene: TRBV7-2
D gene: TRBD2
J gene: TRBJ2-3
clone size: .
CDR3 protein: CASSSLAGARDTQYF
CDR3 DNA: TGTGCCAGCAGCTCTCTAGCGGGGGCGAGAGATACGCAGTATTTT

V gene: TRBV10-3
D gene: TRBD1
J gene: TRBJ1-2
clone size: .
CDR3 protein: CAISTWTGANYGYTF
CDR3 DNA: TGTGCCATCAGTACTTGGACAGGGGCCAACTATGGCTACACCTTC

V gene: TRBV4-3
D gene: TRBD2
J gene: TRBJ2-3
clone size: .
CDR3 protein: CASSQGTSGLAGVVDTQYF
CDR3 DNA: TGCGCCAGCAGTCAAGGAACCTCGGGACTAGCGGGGGTCGTGGATACGCAGTATTTT

V gene: TRBV7-2
D gene: .
J gene: TRBJ2-2
clone size: .
CDR3 protein: CASSSPKEAMNTGELFF
CDR3 DNA: TGTGCCAGCAGCTCTCCTAAGGAGGCTATGAACACCGGGGAGCTGTTTTTT

V gene: TRBV5-1
D gene: .
J gene: TRBJ1-2
clone size: .
CDR3 protein: CASTLGGRAVYGYTF
CDR3 DNA: TGCGCCAGCACCCTCGGCGGCAGGGCCGTCTATGGCTACACCTTC